This T cell receptor (beta chain) was observed in a study of blood T cell repertoires in COVID-19. CDR1 is MDHEN, CDR2 SYDVKM, per germline. With 4 bases removed from V and 8 bases from J, the gap between germline ends came to 11 bases. The CDR3 consists of 12 residues. Data came from immunoSEQ multiplex PCR; TCRdb stores just in-frame clones and leaves some out. The sample records about 260,000 clones, approximately 85% being singletons. The chain combines TRBV28 with TRBJ1-2; TRBD1 might be the D (5 bases). The source material was peripheral blood. The source is a human donor in a cohort sampled during active COVID-19. The CDR3 here is CASSSGLSGYTF. The CDR3 DNA follows: TGTGCCAGCAGTTCGGGACTCAGCGGCTACACCTTC.